A single sample is the source of the 16 T cell receptor beta chains below, sequenced in a study of response to subunit inactivated influenza vaccine. MiXCR, run by TCRdb on the RT-PCR reads, gives a single entry per CDR3 protein. This table holds fewer than 700,000 distinct CDR3 sequences, 10% to 15% found once. The input for sequencing was PBMCs from blood, taken roughly 47 days after vaccination. These TCRs come from a middle-aged man who received an inactivated influenza vaccine.

In its sample, this clonotype was seen a few times. The chain uses TRBV6-5 and TRBJ2-1; D unresolved. CDR3 length equals 15 residues. Germline V gene data show CDR1 as MNHEY and CDR2 as SVGAGI. With 2 bases removed from V and 6 bases from J, the gap between germline ends came to 14 bases. The CDR3 reads CASSYTPTILNEQFF. CDR3 coding DNA: TGTGCCAGCAGTTACACCCCTACTATTCTCAATGAGCAGTTCTTC.

The chain combines TRBV7-8 with TRBJ2-1; D may be TRBD2 (6 bases). Germline assignment: CDR1 SGHVS and CDR2 FQNEAQ. This CDR3 has 14 amino acids. V lost 1 base to trimming and J lost 7 bases, with 11 bases between them. The CDR3 region has the DNA TGTGCCAGCAGCTTAGATCTAGGAGGGAATGAGCAGTTCTTC. This encodes CASSLDLGGNEQFF.

The chain couples TRBV9 to TRBJ2-3; weak D call: TRBD2 (6 bases). CDR3 length equals 16 residues. In germline, CDR1 is SGDLS, CDR2 YYNGEE. Trimming removed 0 bases from V and 4 bases from J, with 15 bases in between. CDR3 sequence: CASSVAPNRLADTQYF. Written as DNA, the CDR3 is TGTGCCAGCAGCGTAGCTCCCAACAGACTAGCAGATACGCAGTATTTT.

This clonotype appeared many times. The chain uses TRBV5-8 and TRBJ1-6, with D unresolved. Trimming took off 2 bases at V and 5 bases at J, with 11 bases between the two ends. The CDR3 runs to 15 residues. The V gene's germline CDR1 is SGHTS and CDR2 YDEGEE. The CDR3 region is CASSFSGHNNSPLHF. In DNA, the CDR3 is TGTGCCAGCAGCTTCTCCGGCCATAATAATTCACCCCTCCACTTT.

This clonotype was seen only a few times. Here the CDR3 reads CASNPTGGLGTDTQYF. CDR3 coding DNA: TGTGCCAGCAACCCGACAGGGGGCTTGGGCACAGATACGCAGTATTTT. This chain links TRBV7-2 with TRBJ2-3; 10 bases fit TRBD1. V lost 7 bases and J lost 1; bases outside the gene matches: 8. The CDR3 has 16 amino acids. The germline CDR1 and CDR2 sequences are SGHTA and FQGNSA.

This clonotype was seen more than once but under ten times. This sequence joins TRBV29-1 and TRBJ2-1, with D perhaps TRBD2 (5 bases). CDR1 and CDR2 (germline): SQVTM, ANQGSEA. Trimming left V 6 bases short and J 8 bases short, with 32 bases between. The CDR3 covers 18 residues. The chain's CDR3 is CSVEQNLGDSRAMDEQFF. The CDR3 DNA reads as TGCAGCGTCGAACAGAACCTAGGTGATTCGCGGGCCATGGATGAGCAGTTCTTC.

On this clonotype: The conserved closing phenylalanine or tryptophan is absent in this CDR3, likely reflecting a read error. The chain employs TRBV20-1 and TRBJ2-5; possible D gene TRBD1, 6 bases. V was shortened by 4 bases and J by 1 base, with 16 bases between the two germline ends. Germline V gene data show CDR1 as DFQATT and CDR2 as SNEGSKA (reference sequence). This CDR3 has 15 residues. The CDR3 sequence: CSATLGAGPQETQYS. In nucleotides, the CDR3 is TGCAGTGCTACGCTGGGGGCCGGACCCCAAGAGACCCAGTACTCC.

This clonotype was found many times. In DNA, the CDR3 is TGCGCCAGCAGCCCTTCTAGCGGACACAATGAGCAGTTCTTC. This gives the protein CASSPSSGHNEQFF. The rearrangement joins TRBV4-3 to TRBJ2-1, with TRBD2 matching 7 bases. Germline V CDR1 and CDR2: LGHNA, YSLEER. The CDR3 has 14 residues. Unmatched junction bases numbered 5, after V lost 4 bases and J lost 5 bases.

The chain joins TRBV4-1 to TRBJ1-4, with no clear D. Trimming cost V 1 base and J 7 bases, with 10 bases left between them. Germline V lookup: CDR1 MGHRA, CDR2 YSYEKL. This CDR3 is 14 amino acids long. CDR3 in DNA: TGCGCCAGCAGCCAAGGTAGACCGAGTGAAAAACTGTTTTTT. It translates to CASSQGRPSEKLFF.

This clonotype came up a few times. The chain is built from TRBV20-1 and TRBJ2-7, with D possibly matching TRBD2 (5 bases). This CDR3 has 16 amino acids. V lost 3 bases to trimming and J lost 6 bases, with 24 bases between them. CDR1 is DFQATT and CDR2 is SNEGSKA in the germline V gene (reference sequence). CDR3 in DNA: TGCAGTGCTAGTCATCTCACGGGATACCCCCGCTCCGAGCAGTACTTC. It specifies CSASHLTGYPRSEQYF.

The J gene is TRBJ2-2, the V gene TRBV24-1; TRBD2 is a possible D gene (6 bases). Germline V lookup: CDR1 KGHDR, CDR2 SFDVKD. The CDR3 is 14 amino acids. Deletions cut 9 bases from V and 2 bases from J, with 12 bases between. The CDR3 sequence: CATSGTVNTGELFF. CDR3 DNA sequence: TGTGCCACCTCCGGGACTGTCAACACCGGGGAGCTGTTTTTT.

The V call is TRBV28, the J call TRBJ1-5, with unresolved D. Trimming left V 8 bases short and J 6 bases short, with 14 bases between. The CDR3 is 13 residues long. CDR1 and CDR2 from the germline V gene are MDHEN and SYDVKM. For the CDR3, the DNA is TGTGCCAGCGGAAATGGGGTGAGTCAGCCCCAGCATTTT. It encodes CASGNGVSQPQHF.

This clonotype was observed a handful of times. The V call is TRBV3-1, the J call TRBJ1-4, with D unclear. Germline V gene data show CDR1 as LGHDT and CDR2 as YNNKEL (reference sequence). The V end was cut by 1 base, the J end by 7 bases, with 13 bases between. CDR3 length equals 15 residues. CDR3 nucleotides: TGTGCCAGCAGCCAAGGGCTACAGATACTTGAAAAACTGTTTTTT. Translated: CASSQGLQILEKLFF.

This clonotype was seen repeatedly, ten times or more. The V call is TRBV10-2, the J call TRBJ2-7, with D perhaps matching TRBD2 (6 bases). V gave up 4 bases and J gave up 3 bases, with 16 bases separating them. The CDR3 sequence is 15 residues long. Germline CDR1 and CDR2: WSHSY and SAAADI. The CDR3 region is CASSVHGGAVYEQYF. The CDR3 nucleotides are TGCGCCAGCAGTGTGCACGGGGGAGCGGTCTACGAGCAGTACTTC.

Only a few counts were recorded for this clonotype. The chain combines TRBV20-1 with TRBJ2-7; D might be TRBD1 (5 bases). Germline CDR1 DFQATT, CDR2 SNEGSKA (reference sequence). CDR3 length: 14 amino acids. V lost 6 bases, J lost 0 bases, and 15 bases lay in between. The CDR3 DNA is TGCAGTGCGCCTCTCTGGGGCAACTCCTACGAGCAGTACTTC. Its translation is CSAPLWGNSYEQYF.

The chain is built from TRBV12-3 or TRBV12-4 and TRBJ2-3, with TRBD2 matching over 7 bases. This CDR3 region has 12 residues. V shed 0 bases, J shed 13 bases, and the junction held 4 bases outside the gene matches. CDR3 region: CASSLAGGSKYF. The CDR3 DNA reads TGTGCCAGCAGTTTAGCGGGGGGGTCAAAGTATTTT.